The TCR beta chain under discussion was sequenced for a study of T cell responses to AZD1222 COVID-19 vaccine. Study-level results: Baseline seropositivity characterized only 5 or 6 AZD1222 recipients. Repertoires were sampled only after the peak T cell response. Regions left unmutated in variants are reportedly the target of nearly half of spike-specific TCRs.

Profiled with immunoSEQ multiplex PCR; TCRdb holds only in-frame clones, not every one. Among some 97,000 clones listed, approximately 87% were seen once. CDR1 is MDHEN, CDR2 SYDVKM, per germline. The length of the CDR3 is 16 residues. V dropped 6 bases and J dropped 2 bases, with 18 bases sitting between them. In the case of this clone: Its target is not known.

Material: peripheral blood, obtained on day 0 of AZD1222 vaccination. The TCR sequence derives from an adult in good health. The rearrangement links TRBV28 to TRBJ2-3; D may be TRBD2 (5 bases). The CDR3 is CASSPLKATNTDTQYF. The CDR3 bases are TGTGCCAGCAGCCCCCTCAAGGCGACTAACACAGATACGCAGTATTTT.